The table lists the clone carrying this T cell receptor beta chain with a few counts. Its cognate antigen is unknown. PCR or immunohistochemistry showed mismatch repair deficiency in every enrolled patient. TCR sequencing covered a few patients who responded to pembrolizumab. This sample is part of a study of PD-1 blockade in mismatch repair-deficient tumors. Background on the study: Patients had around twelve mismatch repair-deficient cancer types, all previously treated and progressing.

CDR3 size: 14 residues. In germline, CDR1 is MGHRA, CDR2 YSYEKL. With 3 bases clipped from V and 12 bases from J, the junction kept 12 bases outside the gene matches. Method: immunoSEQ multiplex PCR; TCRdb's copy keeps in-frame clones and lacks some. This sample yields around 68,000 clones, of which 70% to 80% are seen a single time; roughly 5% belongs to the top ten. General study results and limits: Rapid post-treatment expansion, then contraction, generally preceding radiologic response, marked tumor-resident clones.

Material: peripheral blood, obtained 2 weeks after starting pembrolizumab. The J gene is TRBJ1-1, the V gene TRBV4-1; 8 positions agree with TRBD1. This clonotype originated in an adult with mismatch repair-deficient cancer. CDR3 loop: CASSQLNRGVNTFF. CDR3 DNA: TGCGCCAGCAGCCAGCTGAACAGGGGGGTTAATACTTTCTTT.